This T cell receptor (beta chain) was retrieved from a study of T cell responses to AZD1222 COVID-19 vaccine (dated by TCRdb to 2020 to 2022). Regarding the research as a whole: TCR sequencing covered 233 trial participants: 200 to 210 given two doses of AZD1222 and approximately 26 given two doses of MenACWY control vaccine. Trial participants were enrolled into age subgroups of 18-55, 56-69 and 70-plus years, which contained approximately 150, 28 and 58 TCR-sequenced participants, respectively.

The CDR3 regions of human TCRbeta chains were analyzed by immunosequencing. Per the authors' processing: Repertoire TCRs were matched against a reference library of SARS-CoV-2-specific TCRs generated with the MIRA antigen-specificity platform. Breadth was defined as the fraction of unique TCRs that were SARS-CoV-2-associated, and depth was defined as the fraction of total T cells that were SARS-CoV-2-associated. Using the MIRA data, each spike-specific TCR was assigned both to the spike region to which the TCR was reactive and to a CD4 or CD8 class. Log10-transformed breadth and depth values were compared by one-way ANOVA with Sidak's multiple comparisons tests. In its TCRdb copy, this immuneACCESS table keeps in-frame sequences only and misses some clones. Where compared with another copy, unresolved V genes explain less than half of these, and the others have no known cause. The V and J calls and clone size were taken over from that table, and D and trimming were inferred from the DNA. Here the sample has 180,000 or so clones; approximately 90% occur a single time. The top ten clones comprise roughly 1.4% of the sample.

In regard to this clone: The target of this receptor is not known. Base quality data are lacking; no much larger clone is found one base away.

In the paper's terms, the time point label means: about 28 days (+/-7) after the second vaccine dose. AZD1222 recipients given second doses at about 4 weeks or at about 12 weeks were pooled, since spike-specific TCR depth and breadth were not found to differ between the two schedules. Vaccinee samples came from UK trials COV001 and COV002, including a single-blind randomized controlled phase 2/3 trial of AZD1222 (ChAdOx1 nCoV-19) in healthy adults. For TCRbeta chain sequencing, PBMC samples from trial participants were taken at day 0 and at day 28 after the second dose. Overall results and qualifications from the work: Participants were mostly white British and included more females than males, and it was suggested by the authors that clonal diversity may have been underestimated. Only six AZD1222 recipients were SARS-CoV-2 seropositive at baseline, limiting conclusions about previously exposed vaccinees. In the small 56-69-year group, the increase in depth fell short of significance, most likely because of low power. Because no day 14 peak-response samples were available, the repertoires could be characterized only after the peak T cell response. Spike-specific TCR breadth and depth rose significantly after two AZD1222 doses compared with day 0 and with MenACWY recipients. Nearly half of unique spike-specific TCRs reportedly recognized epitopes outside regions mutated in the B.1.351 and B.1.1.7 variants. The whole spike protein was spanned by vaccine-associated CD4 TCRs, and dominant responses were seen in regions 160-218 and 743-854.

The junction shows trimming of 4 bases on V and 0 bases on J, plus 13 bases between the germline ends. CDR1 and CDR2, looked up from the germline V gene, are SGHTS and YDEGEE. From the cysteine through the phenylalanine, the CDR3 covers 16 amino acids. Kept here is only the CDR3 DNA, which spans 48 bases and is read in frame from base 1. The sequence links TRBV5-8 to TRBJ2-2, and TRBD1 may be the D gene, going by 6 matching bases. The sequencing here drew on peripheral blood, taken 28 days after the second AZD1222 dose. The receptor comes from an adult who received the AZD1222 COVID-19 vaccine. CDR3 region: CASSLGAGPNTGELFF. The DNA reads TGTGCCAGCAGCCTGGGGGCAGGACCGAACACCGGGGAGCTGTTTTTT.